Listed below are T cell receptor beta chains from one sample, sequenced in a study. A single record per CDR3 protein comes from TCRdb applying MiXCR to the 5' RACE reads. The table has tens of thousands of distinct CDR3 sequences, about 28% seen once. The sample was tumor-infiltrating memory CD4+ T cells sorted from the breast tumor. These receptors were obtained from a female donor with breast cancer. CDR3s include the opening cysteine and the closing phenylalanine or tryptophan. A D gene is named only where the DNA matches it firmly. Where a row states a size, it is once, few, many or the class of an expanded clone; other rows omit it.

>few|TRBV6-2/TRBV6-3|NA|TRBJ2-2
CASSNRQANTGELFF
TGTGCCAGCAGTAACAGACAGGCGAACACCGGGGAGCTGTTTTTT
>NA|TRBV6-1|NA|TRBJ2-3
CASSERRAGTQYF
TGTGCCAGCAGTGAAAGAAGGGCGGGTACGCAGTATTTT
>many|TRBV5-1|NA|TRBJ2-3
CATRAGPRTDTQYF
TGCGCCACCCGCGCGGGGCCGAGGACAGATACGCAGTATTTT
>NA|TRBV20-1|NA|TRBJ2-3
CSARLDWDTQYF
TGCAGTGCTAGACTAGATTGGGATACGCAGTATTTT
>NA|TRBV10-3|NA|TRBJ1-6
CAIKGRDSPLHF
TGTGCCATCAAAGGACGGGATTCACCCCTCCACTTT
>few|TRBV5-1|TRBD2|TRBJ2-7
CASSPSTSGGYEQYF
TGCGCCAGCAGCCCCTCCACTAGCGGGGGCTACGAGCAGTACTTC
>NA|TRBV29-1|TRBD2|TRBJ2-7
CSVRTSGSYEQYF
TGCAGCGTCCGGACTAGCGGGTCCTACGAGCAGTACTTC
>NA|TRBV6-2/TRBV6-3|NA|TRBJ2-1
CASSYSNSVRSSYNEQFF
TGTGCCAGCAGTTACTCGAATAGCGTCAGGAGCTCCTACAATGAGCAGTTCTTC
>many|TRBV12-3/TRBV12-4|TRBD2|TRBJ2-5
CASNWGGGGSSRETQYF
TGTGCCAGCAACTGGGGGGGTGGGGGTTCCAGTAGGGAGACCCAGTACTTC
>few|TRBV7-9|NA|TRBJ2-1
CASNLARGGSSNEQFF
TGTGCCAGCAACCTAGCCAGGGGAGGATCAAGCAATGAGCAGTTCTTC
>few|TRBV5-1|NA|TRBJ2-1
CASSLQATPGNEQFF
TGCGCCAGCAGCCTGCAGGCTACCCCGGGGAATGAGCAGTTCTTC
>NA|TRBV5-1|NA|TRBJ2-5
CASSPSQWGQETQYF
TGCGCCAGCAGCCCCTCCCAGTGGGGCCAAGAGACCCAGTACTTC
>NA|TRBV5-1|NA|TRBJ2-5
CASSLDRKETQYF
TGCGCCAGCAGCTTGGACAGAAAAGAGACCCAGTACTTC
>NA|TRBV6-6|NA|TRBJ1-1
CASSYVVSAGPWAFF
TGTGCCAGCAGTTATGTCGTCTCGGCGGGCCCATGGGCTTTCTTT
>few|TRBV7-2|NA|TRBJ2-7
CASSLVGRGYEQYF
TGTGCCAGCAGCTTAGTGGGCAGGGGTTACGAGCAGTACTTC
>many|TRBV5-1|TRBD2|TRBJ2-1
CASTPAGAAGNEQFF
TGCGCCAGCACCCCAGCGGGAGCCGCGGGGAATGAGCAGTTCTTC
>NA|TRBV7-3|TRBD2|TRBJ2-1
CASSPSGRAIYGEQFF
TGTGCCAGCAGCCCCAGCGGGAGGGCCATCTACGGTGAGCAGTTCTTC
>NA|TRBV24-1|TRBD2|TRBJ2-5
CATSERLAGGLRETQYF
TGTGCCACCAGTGAACGACTAGCGGGGGGACTCCGGGAGACCCAGTACTTC
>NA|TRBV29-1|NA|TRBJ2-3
CSGASRGGADTQYF
TGCAGCGGGGCTAGCAGAGGGGGGGCAGATACGCAGTATTTT
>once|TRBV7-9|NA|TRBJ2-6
CASSLGQAGRANVLTF
TGTGCCAGCAGCTTGGGTCAGGCCGGCAGGGCCAACGTCCTGACTTTC
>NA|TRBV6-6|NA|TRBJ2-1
CASSYLERNEQFF
TGTGCCAGCAGTTACCTAGAACGCAATGAGCAGTTCTTC
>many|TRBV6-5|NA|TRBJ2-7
CASRSLREQYF
TGTGCCAGCCGGAGTTTGAGAGAGCAGTACTTC
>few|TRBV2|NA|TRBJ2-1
CASSPLGGGNEQFF
TGTGCCAGCAGTCCCCTAGGTGGCGGCAATGAGCAGTTCTTC
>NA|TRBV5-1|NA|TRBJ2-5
CASSLRRGETQYF
TGCGCCAGCAGCTTGAGGAGGGGAGAGACCCAGTACTTC
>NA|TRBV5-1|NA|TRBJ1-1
CASSLGRGRTEAFF
TGCGCCAGCAGCTTGGGTAGGGGCCGGACTGAAGCTTTCTTT
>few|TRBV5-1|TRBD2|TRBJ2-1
CASSLSGGGGYNEQFF
TGCGCCAGCAGCTTGTCCGGCGGGGGGGGATACAATGAGCAGTTCTTC
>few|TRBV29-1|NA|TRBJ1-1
CSVGEDGPGAFF
TGCAGCGTGGGCGAGGACGGCCCTGGAGCTTTCTTT